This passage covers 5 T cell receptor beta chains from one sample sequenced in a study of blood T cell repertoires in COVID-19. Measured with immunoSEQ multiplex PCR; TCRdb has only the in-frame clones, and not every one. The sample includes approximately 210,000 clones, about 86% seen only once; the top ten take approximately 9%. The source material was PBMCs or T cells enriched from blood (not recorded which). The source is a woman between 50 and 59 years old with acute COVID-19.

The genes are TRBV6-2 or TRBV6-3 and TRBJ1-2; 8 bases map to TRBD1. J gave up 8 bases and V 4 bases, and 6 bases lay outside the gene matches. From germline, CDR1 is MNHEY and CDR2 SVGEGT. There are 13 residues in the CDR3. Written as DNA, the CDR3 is TGTGCCAGCAGTTCGACAGGGGTGTCGGGCTACACCTTC. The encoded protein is CASSSTGVSGYTF.

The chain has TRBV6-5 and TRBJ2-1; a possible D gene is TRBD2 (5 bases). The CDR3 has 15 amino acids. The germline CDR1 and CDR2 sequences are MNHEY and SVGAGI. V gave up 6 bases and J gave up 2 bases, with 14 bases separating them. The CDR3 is CASRGGLGAYNEQFF. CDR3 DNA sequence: TGTGCCAGCAGGGGTGGACTGGGCGCCTACAATGAGCAGTTCTTC.

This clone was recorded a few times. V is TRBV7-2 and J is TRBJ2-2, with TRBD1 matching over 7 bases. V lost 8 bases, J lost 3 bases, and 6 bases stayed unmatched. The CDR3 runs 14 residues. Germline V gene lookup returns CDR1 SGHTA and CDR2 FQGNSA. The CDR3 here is CASSGQRYTGELFF. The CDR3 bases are TGTGCCAGCTCGGGACAGAGGTACACCGGGGAGCTGTTTTTT.

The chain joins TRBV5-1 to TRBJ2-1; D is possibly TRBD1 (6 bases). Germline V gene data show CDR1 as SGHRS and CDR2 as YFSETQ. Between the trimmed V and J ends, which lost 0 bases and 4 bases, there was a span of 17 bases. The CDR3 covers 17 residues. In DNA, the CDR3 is TGCGCCAGCAGCTTGGCGCTCTCCGGGACAAATTACAATGAGCAGTTCTTC. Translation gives CASSLALSGTNYNEQFF.

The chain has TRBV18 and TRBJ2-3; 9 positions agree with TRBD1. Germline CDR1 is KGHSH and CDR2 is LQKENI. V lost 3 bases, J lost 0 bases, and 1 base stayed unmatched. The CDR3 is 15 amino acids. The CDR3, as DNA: TGTGCCAGCTCACCCGGGACAGGGAGCACAGATACGCAGTATTTT. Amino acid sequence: CASSPGTGSTDTQYF. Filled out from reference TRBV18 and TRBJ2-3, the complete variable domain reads NAGVMQNPRHLVRRRGQEARLRCSPMKGHSHVYWYRQLPEEGLKFMVYLQKENIIDESGMPKERFSAEFPKEGPSILRIQQVVRGDSAAYFCASSPGTGSTDTQYFGPGTRLTVL.